The table lists the clone carrying this T cell receptor beta chain with a count of one. The antigen remains unidentified. The protocol attached unique molecular identifiers to individual cDNA molecules. TCRdb re-called the 5' RACE reads with MiXCR, one entry per CDR3 protein. This sample has about 71,000 distinct CDR3 sequences, with about 13% found just once. The CDR3 totals 18 residues. The ends lost 4 bases at V and 5 bases at J; junction bases unmatched: 18. CDR1 and CDR2 from the germline V gene are SGDLS and YYNGEE. The sample is drawn from a study of early T cells in non-severe SARS-CoV-2 infection. Across the study: The input, bulk RNA from unsorted whole blood, was sequenced, and chains were unpaired. General study findings and limits: VDJdb-based matching was biased toward anti-spike CD8 responses and missed private and CD4 specificities.

This sequence joins TRBV9 and TRBJ2-3, with 8 bases identical to TRBD2. Sequenced: whole blood. The source is an adult who was a healthcare worker with PCR-confirmed SARS-CoV-2 infection or an uninfected control (not recorded which). The CDR3, as DNA: TGTGCCAGCAGCTCACCCAACGCCGGGGGCGGGGGGCGAGATACGCAGTATTTT. This translates into CASSSPNAGGGGRDTQYF.